Given below is one TCR beta chain in context. Its antigen is unidentified. This sample was included in a study of OX40 agonist ivuxolimab in advanced cancers. From germline, CDR1 is KGHSH and CDR2 LQKENI. Deletions cut 2 bases from V and 1 base from J, with 5 bases between. The CDR3 consists of 13 residues. Study observations and caveats: Among the least clonally expanded were partial responders at 0.1-3.0 mg/kg.

Assay used: immunoSEQ multiplex PCR; TCRdb lists only in-frame clones, some missing. The sample has fewer than 85,000 clones, 70% to 90% seen once. The V and J genes are TRBV18 and TRBJ1-1; no definite D call. The sequenced sample was CD4+ or CD8+ T cells sorted from blood, obtained in a trial of the OX40 agonist ivuxolimab. This receptor was obtained from an adult with an advanced solid tumor such as melanoma, head and neck, liver or kidney cancer. For the CDR3, the DNA is TGTGCCAGCTCACCAAGACAGAACACTGAAGCTTTCTTT. Amino acids: CASSPRQNTEAFF.